The 24 T cell receptor beta chains reported below all come from one sample, sequenced in a study of blood T cell repertoires in COVID-19. This table comes from immunoSEQ multiplex PCR, and its TCRdb copy is limited to in-frame clones, with some not included. The table records fewer than 300,000 clones, around 90% of them present only once. The sequenced material came from peripheral blood. The receptor source for this set is a person aged 18 to 30 with COVID-19, enrolled during active disease.

The gene calls are TRBV5-4 and TRBJ2-3; 8 nucleotides line up with TRBD2. Trimming at V came to 0 bases and at J to 3 bases, leaving 3 bases not matched to a gene. Looked up from germline, CDR1 is SGHNT and CDR2 is YYREEE (reference sequence). The CDR3 contains 15 residues. The CDR3 loop is CASSLAGGSTDTQYF. CDR3 DNA sequence: TGTGCCAGCAGCTTGGCGGGAGGGAGTACAGATACGCAGTATTTT.

The V and J genes are TRBV5-1 and TRBJ2-1; 10 bases align to TRBD2. The CDR3 contains 15 residues. Germline V gives CDR1 SGHRS, CDR2 YFSETQ. Losses at the gene ends were 0 bases for V and 6 bases for J; bases not matched to a gene: 3. CDR3 sequence (DNA): TGCGCCAGCAGCTTGGATGTAGCGGGAGGCAATGAGCAGTTCTTC. It yields the protein CASSLDVAGGNEQFF.

The V gene is TRBV28, the J gene TRBJ2-1, with 10 bases that match TRBD2. Germline V gene sequence: CDR1 MDHEN, CDR2 SYDVKM. The CDR3 covers 21 residues. V shed 6 bases, J shed 0 bases, and the junction held 20 bases outside the gene matches. CDR3 sequence (DNA): TGTGCCAGCAGCTCATCTAGCGGGAGATCGCACTTGGTCAGCTCCTACAATGAGCAGTTCTTC. The encoded protein is CASSSSSGRSHLVSSYNEQFF.

The chain combines TRBV7-2 with TRBJ2-7, with 8 nucleotides matching TRBD2. V gave up 1 base and J gave up 2 bases; unmatched junction bases: 1. Germline CDR1 and CDR2: SGHTA and FQGNSA. There are 14 residues in the CDR3. Here the CDR3 reads CASSLGAGAYEQYF. The CDR3 DNA sequence: TGTGCCAGCAGCTTAGGAGCGGGGGCCTACGAGCAGTACTTC.

This clone appeared once. The chain links TRBV18 to TRBJ1-1; D perhaps matches TRBD1 (5 bases). Germline V CDR1 and CDR2: KGHSH, LQKENI. V gave up 3 bases and J gave up 0 bases, with 8 bases separating them. The CDR3 length is 14 residues. The DNA for the CDR3 is TGTGCCAGCTCACCCCGACAGTTGAACACTGAAGCTTTCTTT. The encoded protein is CASSPRQLNTEAFF.

Only a few counts were recorded for this clone. The chain uses TRBV19 and TRBJ1-6, with 8 bases that match TRBD1. Trimming at V came to 5 bases and at J to 9 bases, leaving 6 bases not matched to a gene. The CDR3 sequence is 14 residues long. The V gene's germline CDR1 is LNHDA and CDR2 SQIVND (reference sequence). The CDR3 nucleotides read TGTGCCAGTAGTCAGGGGGCGCGGAGTTCACCCCTCCACTTT. It translates to CASSQGARSSPLHF.

The CDR3 is CASSYSGASYEQYF. The CDR3 region has the DNA TGTGCCAGCAGCTATAGCGGGGCCTCCTACGAGCAGTACTTC. The chain has TRBV7-9 and TRBJ2-7, with 8 bases aligning to TRBD2. Germline trimming cut 4 bases from V and 0 bases from J; bases unmatched to any gene: 2. CDR1 is SEHNR, CDR2 FQNEAQ, per germline (reference sequence). The CDR3 sequence is 14 residues long.

This chain connects TRBV5-1 to TRBJ2-7; 15 bases match TRBD2. The CDR3 has 15 amino acids. Germline V gene sequence: CDR1 SGHRS, CDR2 YFSETQ. Trimming took 4 bases from V and 5 from J; bases not matched to a gene: 4. The DNA of the CDR3 is TGCGCCAGCAGCGCGGGACTAGCGGGAGGTGACGAGCAGTACTTC. Translated: CASSAGLAGGDEQYF. The entire variable domain, with the rest obtained from reference TRBV5-1 and TRBJ2-7, is as follows: KAGVTQTPRYLIKTRGQQVTLSCSPISGHRSVSWYQQTPGQGLQFLFEYFSETQRNKGNFPGRFSGRQFSNSRSEMNVSTLELGDSALYLCASSAGLAGGDEQYFGPGTRLTVT.

The chain is built from TRBV5-1 and TRBJ2-1, with D tentatively TRBD2 (6 bases). CDR1 and CDR2 (germline): SGHRS, YFSETQ. Trimming took off 4 bases at V and 8 bases at J, with 16 bases between the two ends. The CDR3 spans 14 residues. CDR3 amino acids: CASSHGTPWDEQFF. In nucleotides, the CDR3 is TGCGCCAGCAGCCACGGGACTCCCTGGGATGAGCAGTTCTTC. Full variable domain (outside the CDR3, taken from reference TRBV5-1 and TRBJ2-1): KAGVTQTPRYLIKTRGQQVTLSCSPISGHRSVSWYQQTPGQGLQFLFEYFSETQRNKGNFPGRFSGRQFSNSRSEMNVSTLELGDSALYLCASSHGTPWDEQFFGPGTRLTVL.

V and J are TRBV4-3 and TRBJ2-3, with TRBD2 matching over 9 bases. V gave up 0 bases and J gave up 5 bases; unmatched junction bases: 6. The CDR3 extends over 16 amino acids. Germline-derived CDR1 and CDR2 are LGHNA and YSLEER. CDR3 region: CASSQDVREGVDTQYF. In DNA, the CDR3 is TGCGCCAGCAGCCAAGACGTGCGGGAGGGGGTAGATACGCAGTATTTT.

The CDR3 coding sequence is TGCGCCAGCACGGTTGGCGGGGGCCTCCAAGAGACCCAGTACTTC. It is translated as CASTVGGGLQETQYF. The chain employs TRBV5-1 and TRBJ2-5, with TRBD2 as a possible D gene (7 bases). Germline assignment: CDR1 SGHRS and CDR2 YFSETQ. The CDR3 runs 15 residues. Trimming removed 6 bases at V and 1 base at J, with 16 bases between.

This chain uses TRBV28 with TRBJ2-2; TRBD2 is a possible D gene (7 bases). Trimming took 8 bases from V and 1 from J, leaving 14 bases between them. Germline V gene data show CDR1 as MDHEN and CDR2 as SYDVKM. This CDR3 contains 15 residues. CDR3 sequence reads: CASHPRGGNTGELFF. The CDR3 coding sequence is TGTGCCAGCCATCCAAGGGGGGGGAACACCGGGGAGCTGTTTTTT.

The rearrangement uses TRBV13 and TRBJ1-1, with D tentatively TRBD1 (5 bases). CDR1 PRHDT and CDR2 FYEKMQ come from the germline V gene (reference sequence). The CDR3 totals 17 residues. V was cut by 4 bases and J by 5 bases, with 23 bases left in between. CDR3 coding DNA: TGTGCCAGCAGCTCGGGTCTAAGACTTGGCGCAGGGACTGAAGCTTTCTTT. Translating gives CASSSGLRLGAGTEAFF.

The V and J genes are TRBV13 and TRBJ2-5, with D possibly matching TRBD2 (6 bases). V lost 5 bases, J lost 5 bases, and 15 bases lay in between. CDR3 size: 14 residues. Germline CDR1 PRHDT, CDR2 FYEKMQ (reference sequence). Here the CDR3 DNA reads TGTGCCAGCAGCGCGGGGACGAACGACGAGACCCAGTACTTC. This gives the protein CASSAGTNDETQYF. Based on the CDR3 plus reference TRBV13 and TRBJ2-5, the full variable domain is AAGVIQSPRHLIKEKRETATLKCYPIPRHDTVYWYQQGPGQDPQFLISFYEKMQSDKGSIPDRFSAQQFSDYHSELNMSSLELGDSALYFCASSAGTNDETQYFGPGTRLLVL.

The rearrangement uses TRBV19 and TRBJ1-5; D not resolved. Germline V gene data show CDR1 as LNHDA and CDR2 as SQIVND (reference sequence). This CDR3 is built from 13 residues. Trimming left V 8 bases short and J 3 bases short, with 11 bases between. CDR3 DNA: TGTGCCAGTGAAGACTTTTCCAATCAGCCCCAGCATTTT. Its protein is CASEDFSNQPQHF. The full variable domain, rest sourced from reference TRBV19 and TRBJ1-5, is DGGITQSPKYLFRKEGQNVTLSCEQNLNHDAMYWYRQDPGQGLRLIYYSQIVNDFQKGDIAEGYSVSREKKESFPLTVTSAQKNPTAFYLCASEDFSNQPQHFGDGTRLSIL.

This clone was detected once. V is TRBV7-8 and J is TRBJ2-5; 13 bases are a match to TRBD2. The germline V gene encodes CDR1 SGHVS and CDR2 FQNEAQ. The CDR3 runs 15 residues. Trimming took 5 bases from V and 4 from J; bases not matched to a gene: 4. CDR3 loop: CASSRLAGGRETQYF. CDR3 in DNA: TGTGCCAGCAGCAGACTAGCGGGAGGCCGAGAGACCCAGTACTTC.

The V and J genes are TRBV2 and TRBJ1-2; perhaps TRBD1 as D (5 bases). Germline-derived CDR1 and CDR2 are SNHLY and FYNNEI. Between the trimmed V and J ends, which lost 6 bases and 4 bases, there was a span of 12 bases. The CDR3 runs 13 residues. The CDR3 DNA reads TGTGCCAGCAGCAAGGACACTCGCTATGGCTACACCTTC. It translates to CASSKDTRYGYTF. The complete variable domain, with remaining parts taken from reference TRBV2 and TRBJ1-2, reads EPEVTQTPSHQVTQMGQEVILRCVPISNHLYFYWYRQILGQKVEFLVSFYNNEISEKSEIFDDQFSVERPDGSNFTLKIRSTKLEDSAMYFCASSKDTRYGYTFGSGTRLTVV.

The J gene is TRBJ2-7, the V gene TRBV5-4; no definite D call. V was shortened by 1 base and J by 0 bases, with 5 bases between the two germline ends. The germline V gene has CDR1 SGHNT and CDR2 YYREEE (reference sequence). The CDR3 consists of 13 residues. The CDR3 reads CASSLSVSYEQYF. The CDR3 DNA reads TGTGCCAGCAGCTTGTCTGTCTCCTACGAGCAGTACTTC.

Notes on this clone: Other DNA sequences in this specimen translate into the identical CDR3. The chain carries TRBV6-5 and TRBJ1-6; the match to TRBD1 covers 7 bases. This CDR3 is built from 14 residues. The ends lost 0 bases at V and 7 bases at J; junction bases unmatched: 0. Germline V lookup: CDR1 MNHEY, CDR2 SVGAGI. CDR3 loop: CASSYSQGNSPLHF. The CDR3 coding sequence is TGTGCCAGCAGTTACTCACAGGGGAATTCACCCCTCCACTTT.

The chain uses TRBV19 and TRBJ2-3; D is unclear. The CDR3 has 13 residues. The V gene's germline CDR1 is LNHDA and CDR2 SQIVND (reference sequence). Trimming removed 8 bases at V and 1 base at J, with 10 bases between. This chain's CDR3 is CASPDSGTDTQYF. CDR3 bases: TGTGCCAGTCCCGACTCAGGCACAGATACGCAGTATTTT.

A word on this clone: Other DNA sequences in this sample translate to the same CDR3. The gene calls are TRBV6-1 and TRBJ2-7, with D tentatively TRBD1 (5 bases). The ends were cut back, 2 bases at V and 5 bases at J, with 10 bases in the middle. The CDR3 consists of 13 residues. Germline CDR1 MNHNS, CDR2 SASEGT. Here the CDR3 reads CASSERQGHEQYF. In nucleotides, the CDR3 is TGTGCCAGCAGTGAAAGGCAGGGCCACGAGCAGTACTTC.

The chain combines TRBV12-3 or TRBV12-4 with TRBJ1-6, with D hard to call. The CDR3 is made up of 13 amino acids. Trimming took 5 bases from V and 15 from J, leaving 17 bases between them. DNA of the CDR3: TGTGCCAGCAGTAACCAACGGTTGTCAGGCCTCCACTTT. Translating gives CASSNQRLSGLHF.

This clone was found once. J is TRBJ1-2 and V is TRBV6-1; D is perhaps TRBD1 (6 bases). The V end lost 1 base, the J end lost 7 bases, and 10 bases lay between the germline ends. The germline gives CDR1 MNHNS, CDR2 SASEGT. The CDR3 runs 13 residues. The CDR3 here is CASSEGGGSGYTF. CDR3 DNA sequence: TGTGCCAGCAGTGAAGGAGGGGGTAGTGGCTACACCTTC.

This clone was recorded only once. V gene TRBV5-1 combines with J gene TRBJ1-2, with a tentative D call TRBD1 (5 bases). The germline V and J ends were trimmed by 2 bases and 7 bases, with 9 bases remaining between them. The germline V gene has CDR1 SGHRS and CDR2 YFSETQ. The CDR3 consists of 12 residues. This chain's CDR3 is CASSFGGLGYTF. CDR3 nucleotide sequence: TGCGCCAGCAGCTTCGGGGGACTTGGCTACACCTTC.